This entry concerns a single TCR beta chain. The data derive from a study of blood T cell repertoires in COVID-19. Study context: Spain, Italy and the United States supplied samples that represented acute and convalescent COVID-19. T cells, B-cell-depleted T cells, or PBMCs supplied cDNA or gDNA.

The trim removed 4 bases at V and 3 bases at J, leaving 9 bases unmatched. The CDR3 sequence is 15 residues long. Per germline, CDR1 ENHRY and CDR2 SYGVKD. Authors' methods: Reference gene primer amplification gave estimated nucleated cell counts. The table came from immunoSEQ multiplex PCR; TCRdb's copy has only in-frame clones and leaves some out. Clone size and V and J calls were adopted from that table, with D and trimming inferred from the DNA. The repertoire holds fewer than 350,000 clones, around 87% seen once, with 7.8% in the top ten. The sequence derives from a woman aged 45-65 years who had recovered from COVID-19. The V and J genes are TRBV10-3 and TRBJ2-7, with TRBD2 matching 7 bases. The sequenced sample consisted of peripheral blood. The CDR3 DNA follows: TGTGCCATCAGTGGTTTTGCTAGCGGCCACTACGAGCAGTACTTC. This encodes CAISGFASGHYEQYF.